This T cell receptor (beta chain) was profiled in a study of T cell changes during pregnancy in multiple sclerosis. Generated by immunoSEQ multiplex PCR, the TCRdb table keeps only in-frame clones and is missing some. Counted here are 40,000 to 50,000 clones, about nine tenths occurring once; the ten biggest clones make up 0.45% to 0.6%. V trimming: 11 bases; J trimming: 5 bases; junction bases outside the gene matches: 3. The CDR3 spans 13 residues. CDR1 ENHRY and CDR2 SYGVKD come from the germline V gene. The input for sequencing was CD4+ T cells from peripheral blood mononuclear cells, taken in the third trimester of pregnancy. The sequence was obtained from a female donor with multiple sclerosis, enrolled in a pregnancy study. The chain links TRBV10-3 to TRBJ2-3; 14 bases agree with TRBD2. As DNA, the CDR3 is TGTGCCTCGGGACTAGCGGGGGAAGATACGCAGTATTTT. Its translation: CASGLAGEDTQYF.